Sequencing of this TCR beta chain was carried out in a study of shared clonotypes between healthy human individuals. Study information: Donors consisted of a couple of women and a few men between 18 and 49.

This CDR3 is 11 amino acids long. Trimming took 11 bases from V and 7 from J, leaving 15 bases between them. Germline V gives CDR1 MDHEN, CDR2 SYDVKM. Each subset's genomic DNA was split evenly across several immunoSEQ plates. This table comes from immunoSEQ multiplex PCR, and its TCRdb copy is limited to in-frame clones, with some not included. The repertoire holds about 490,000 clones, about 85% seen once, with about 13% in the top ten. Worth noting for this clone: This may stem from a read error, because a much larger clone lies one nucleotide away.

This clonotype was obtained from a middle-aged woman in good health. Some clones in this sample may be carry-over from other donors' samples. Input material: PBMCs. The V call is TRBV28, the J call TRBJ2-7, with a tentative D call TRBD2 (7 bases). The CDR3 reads CACRGALEQYF. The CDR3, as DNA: TGTGCCTGCCGGGGGGCGTTAGAGCAGTACTTC.